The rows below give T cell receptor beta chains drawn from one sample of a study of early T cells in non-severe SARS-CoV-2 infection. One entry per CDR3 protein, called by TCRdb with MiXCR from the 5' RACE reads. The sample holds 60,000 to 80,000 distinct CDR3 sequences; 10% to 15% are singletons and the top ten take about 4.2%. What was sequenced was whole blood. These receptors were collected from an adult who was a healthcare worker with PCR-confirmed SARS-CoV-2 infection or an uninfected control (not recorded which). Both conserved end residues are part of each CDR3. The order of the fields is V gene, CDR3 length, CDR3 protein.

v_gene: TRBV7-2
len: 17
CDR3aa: CASSPDPGPTFTDTQYF

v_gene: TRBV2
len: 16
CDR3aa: CASQPDRAVMNTEAFF

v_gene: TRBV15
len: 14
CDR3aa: CATSRDPPPPGYTF

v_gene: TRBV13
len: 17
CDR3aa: CASSSQDGDSSYNEQFF

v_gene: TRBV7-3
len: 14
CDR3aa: CASSLLGSSTEAFF

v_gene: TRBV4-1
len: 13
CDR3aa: CASSQDPRQTQYF

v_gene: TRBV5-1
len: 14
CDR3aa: CASTGTLGTDTQYF

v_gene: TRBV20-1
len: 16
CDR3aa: CSARNSFGTSGNEQFF

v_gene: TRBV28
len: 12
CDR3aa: CASMTSLGELFF

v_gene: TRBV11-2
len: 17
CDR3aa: CASSLDLGGFGYNEQFF

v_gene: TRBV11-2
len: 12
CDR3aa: CASSFRRKKLFF

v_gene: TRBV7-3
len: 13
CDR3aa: CASSLGQGEKLFF

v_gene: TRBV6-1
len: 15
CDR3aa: CASSDQGVSTDTQYF

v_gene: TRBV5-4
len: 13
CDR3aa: CASSLMEGREQFF

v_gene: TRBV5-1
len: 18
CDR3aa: CASRSEGLAPTSTDTQYF

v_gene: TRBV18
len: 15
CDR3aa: CASSPSGESGNTIYF

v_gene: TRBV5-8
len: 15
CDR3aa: CASSLEQGLTYEQYF

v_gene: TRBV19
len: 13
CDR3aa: CASSADATYEQYF

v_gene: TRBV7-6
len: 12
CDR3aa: CASSEGGSGYTF

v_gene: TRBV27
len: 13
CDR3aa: CASSLTSTYEQYF

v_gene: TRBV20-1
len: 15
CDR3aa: CSAPNVGELRTKAFF

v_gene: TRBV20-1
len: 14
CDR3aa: CSARATENTGELFF

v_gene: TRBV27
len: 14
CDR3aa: CASSFRGSTDTQYF

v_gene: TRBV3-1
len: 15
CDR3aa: CASSQGGTGHYGYTF

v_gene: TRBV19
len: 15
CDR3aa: CASSIEGRPYYEQYF

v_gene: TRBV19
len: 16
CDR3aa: CASRNTGTAANYGYTF

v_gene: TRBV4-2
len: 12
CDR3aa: CASSQDLDRCVF

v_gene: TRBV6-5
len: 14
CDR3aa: CASSRGQVRGEQYF

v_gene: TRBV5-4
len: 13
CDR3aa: CASSLMGSYEQYF

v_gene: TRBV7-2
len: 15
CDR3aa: CASSLDMNPVFEQFF

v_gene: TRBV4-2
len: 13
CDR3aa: CASSPERGFGYTF

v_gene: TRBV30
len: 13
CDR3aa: CASQLHLNTEAFF

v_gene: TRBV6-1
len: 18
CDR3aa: CASTTLRAGAFRSETQYF

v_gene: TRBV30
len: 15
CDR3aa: CAWSVMSGLGETQYF

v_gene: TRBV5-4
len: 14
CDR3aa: CASSAGQGRVEQFF

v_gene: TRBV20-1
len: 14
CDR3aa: CSAQPMSGSYEQYF

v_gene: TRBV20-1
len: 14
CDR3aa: CSARSRVGDTEAFF

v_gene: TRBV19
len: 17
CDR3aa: CASSIDNRLNALAEQYF

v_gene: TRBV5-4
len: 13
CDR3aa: CASSLEQRETQYF

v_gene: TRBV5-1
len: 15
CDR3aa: CASSFEAKSYNEQFF